This T cell receptor (beta chain) was found in a study of CD8 T cells in Susac syndrome. When the RNA was reverse transcribed, random hexamers were used with an input of about 0.45 to 1 ug. One entry per CDR3 protein, called by TCRdb with MiXCR from the immunoSEQ multiplex PCR reads. The sample comprises more than 150,000 distinct CDR3 sequences, 90% to 95% of which are singletons, and around 0.15% rests with the top ten. Germline CDR1 and CDR2: DFQATT and SNEGSKA (reference sequence). The germline V and J ends were trimmed by 7 bases and 2 bases, with 21 bases remaining between them. The CDR3 is 15 amino acids.

Sequencing used CD4+ T cells from PBMCs. V and J are TRBV20-1 and TRBJ2-7; D remains unclear. The TCR originated in a human donor in good health. The CDR3 is CSGQDGRDTTYEQYF. The DNA for the CDR3 is TGCAGTGGTCAAGACGGCCGAGACACCACCTACGAGCAGTACTTC.